This T cell receptor beta chain stems from a study of cytomegalovirus exposure and HLA in healthy donors. Study-wide results and limits: For presence/absence analyses, sequencing depth was assumed to be roughly uniform across donors.

With 60 Vbeta and 13 Jbeta primers, the PCR was carried out. The protocol was immunoSEQ multiplex PCR, while the TCRdb copy is restricted to in-frame clones and leaves out a portion. The sample consists of some 130,000 clones, 70% to 85% of them appearing once. Germline assignment: CDR1 MDHEN and CDR2 SYDVKM. The length of the CDR3 is 12 residues. V lost 5 bases, J lost 6 bases, and 10 bases lay in between. This clone was detected only once. What it binds is unknown. The chain has TRBV28 and TRBJ1-2; possible D gene TRBD1, 6 bases. This receptor was obtained from a man between 35 and 55 years old in good health and CMV-seropositive. Material for sequencing was PBMCs. In DNA form, the CDR3 reads TGTGCCAGCAGTGAAAGGGGGAATGGCTACACCTTC. The encoded protein is CASSERGNGYTF.